This entry concerns a single T cell receptor (beta chain). The CDR3 is made up of 14 amino acids. CDR1 and CDR2 from the germline V gene are SGHRS and YFSETQ. The sample originates from a study of T cell changes during pregnancy in multiple sclerosis. Sequencing used immunoSEQ multiplex PCR; TCRdb keeps in-frame clones, though not all of them. The sample consists of more than 65,000 clones, almost 90% of them appearing once. The sequence derives from a female donor in good health, enrolled as a control in a pregnancy study. V is TRBV5-1 and J is TRBJ1-1; D may be TRBD1 (5 bases). Source: peripheral blood, taken after pregnancy. The CDR3 reads CADDGGDRGTEAFF. The CDR3 DNA is TGCGCAGACGATGGGGGGGATCGGGGCACTGAAGCTTTCTTT.